Listed below are T cell receptor beta chains from one sample, sequenced in a study of blood T cells in healthy people across ages. In TCRdb, the 5' RACE reads were re-called with MiXCR into one record per CDR3 protein. The sample shows about 1,500,000 distinct CDR3 sequences, roughly 27% of them seen only once. The source material was blood. The receptors come from a woman in her 30s in good health. The conserved cysteine and the conserved F or W are not part of the CDR3 here. Fields, in order: CDR3 length, J gene, V gene, CDR3 protein.

14	TRBJ2-7	TRBV10-3	AISAQGWGGSYEQY
14	TRBJ2-1	TRBV12-3/TRBV12-4	ASRGPSGRARNEQF
12	TRBJ2-7	TRBV5-5	ASSLAGTGSEQY
12	TRBJ2-3	TRBV6-6	VSSYSRSTDTQY
13	TRBJ2-5	TRBV5-6	ASSLNPAGQETQY
13	TRBJ2-5	TRBV20-1	SASLKGRNQETQY
11	TRBJ1-1	TRBV3-1	ASSQGWAGEAF
13	TRBJ1-2	TRBV20-1	SARPSDRQLRGYT
15	TRBJ2-7	TRBV6-2/TRBV6-3	ASRSTGQGMTSYEQY
12	TRBJ2-2	TRBV12-3/TRBV12-4	ASSSIRGTGELF
12	TRBJ1-4	TRBV7-9	ASSLGTGREKRF
11	TRBJ2-7	TRBV7-2	ASRFRGDYEQY
13	TRBJ1-5	TRBV7-2	ASSLRRERGQPQH
13	TRBJ2-1	TRBV2	ASNELAGGLGEQF
16	TRBJ2-3	TRBV25-1	ASSEYLVSGFSTDTQY
19	TRBJ2-1	TRBV9	TSSEYTTSGTSKSSYNEQF
12	TRBJ2-3	TRBV29-1	SVEGRLGTDTQY
13	TRBJ2-7	TRBV5-1	ASSWSGGSSYEQY
12	TRBJ2-1	TRBV12-3/TRBV12-4	ASSLSTSSHEQF
12	TRBJ2-7	TRBV9	ASSARQDVYEQY
14	TRBJ1-2	TRBV4-1	ASSQEGTARGYGYT
13	TRBJ2-4	TRBV29-1	SVEDSGAPKNIQY
14	TRBJ2-1	TRBV6-1	ASYDSGSSSYNEQF
12	TRBJ2-1	TRBV10-3	AARLAGGNNEQF
9	TRBJ2-3	TRBV12-5	ASGSADTQY
16	TRBJ2-1	TRBV5-1	ASSLDTRDITRGHEQF
12	TRBJ1-1	TRBV4-2	ASSQEQGGTEAF
12	TRBJ1-1	TRBV29-1	SVENPGKNTEAF